This TCR beta chain is drawn from a study of metastatic and nonmetastatic thyroid tumors. Background on the study: Malignant and benign thyroid patients had repertoires compared in peripheral blood and tumor or nodule tissue. Findings and caveats of the study: In both blood and tumor samples, TCR beta diversity was reported significantly higher for malignant than benign nodules.

This clone was seen just once. What it recognizes is unknown. TCRdb re-called the PCR reads via MiXCR. Of fewer than 20,000 clones listed, around a quarter are singletons. All patients were treatment-naive before thyroid surgery. This sequence was found in a female donor with papillary thyroid cancer or a benign thyroid nodule (not recorded which). Some clones in this sample may be carry-over from other donors' samples. The sequenced sample was tumor tissue.

This CDR3 is CASSHPGLSASRDTDTQYF. The CDR3 coding sequence is TGCGCCAGCAGCCATCCGGGACTGTCGGCCTCCCGAGACACAGATACGCAGTATTTT. J is TRBJ2-3 and V is TRBV4-1; D is perhaps TRBD2 (6 bases). Per germline, CDR1 MGHRA and CDR2 YSYEKL. Trimming pared 3 bases from V and 2 bases from J, leaving 24 bases between. The CDR3 is 19 amino acids.